This T cell receptor beta chain was captured by sequencing in a study of T cell responses to AZD1222 COVID-19 vaccine (TCRdb year 2021). About the investigation overall: Because spike-specific TCR depth and breadth did not differ between the two schedules, AZD1222 recipients who got a second dose at roughly 4 weeks were pooled with those who got a second dose at roughly 12 weeks. TCR sequencing covered approximately 230 trial participants: roughly 200 given two doses of AZD1222 and around 26 given two doses of MenACWY control vaccine. Trial participants were enrolled by age into 18-55, 56-69 and 70-plus year subgroups, with roughly 150, 30 and 60 TCR-sequenced participants respectively.

The meaning of the sample's time point label: baseline before first vaccination. Samples from vaccinated people were obtained from the UK trials COV001 and COV002, which included a single-blind randomized controlled phase 2/3 trial of AZD1222 (ChAdOx1 nCoV-19) in healthy adults. For TCRbeta chain sequencing, PBMC samples from trial participants were taken at day 0 and at day 28 after the second dose. This clone has more than one count but fewer than ten. The antigen it recognizes is unknown. No qualities accompany the bases; no much larger clone lies one base away. General conclusions and limits of the study: Conclusions about previously exposed vaccinees are limited, since just a handful of AZD1222 recipients were seropositive for SARS-CoV-2 at baseline. After two AZD1222 doses, both the breadth and the depth of spike-specific TCRs were significantly higher than at day 0 and than in MenACWY recipients. The 56-69-year group was small, and its depth increase did not reach significance, likely because of low power. Reportedly, almost half of the unique spike-specific TCRs recognized epitopes lying outside the regions that are mutated in the B.1.351 and B.1.1.7 variants. Vaccine-associated CD4 TCRs spanned the whole spike protein, with dominant responses in regions 160-218 and 743-854. Most participants were white British and females outnumbered males, and the authors suggested that clonal diversity may have been underestimated. Because no samples from the day 14 peak response were available, repertoires could be characterized only after the peak T cell response.

V and J are truncated by 3 bases and 6 bases respectively, leaving an intervening sequence of 11 bases. As encoded in the germline V gene, CDR1 is SNHLY while CDR2 is FYNNEI. The cysteine opens and the phenylalanine closes a CDR3 of 14 amino acids. CDR3 DNA is the only sequence kept; it has 42 bases, read in frame from the first base. The CDR3 regions of human TCRbeta chains were analyzed by immunosequencing. Regarding the original processing steps: Repertoire TCRs were matched against a reference library of SARS-CoV-2-specific TCRs generated with the MIRA antigen-specificity platform. Breadth was defined as the fraction of unique TCRs that were SARS-CoV-2-associated, and depth was defined as the fraction of total T cells that were SARS-CoV-2-associated. Using the MIRA data, each spike-specific TCR was mapped to the spike region that the TCR reacts to and placed in a CD4 or CD8 class. Log10-transformed breadth and depth values were compared by one-way ANOVA with Sidak's multiple comparisons tests. In TCRdb, the immuneACCESS table is reduced to in-frame sequences with V and J assigned. These tables do not hold every clone; where another copy was compared, an unresolved V gene accounts for under half, and the others remain unexplained. The V and J calls and clone size are taken from that table; D and trimming were inferred from the DNA. A total of 150,000 or so clones appear in this sample, roughly 88% of them only once. Around 15% of the sample lies in the top ten.

The receptor chain draws on TRBV2 and TRBJ2-2, with an unclear D gene assignment. This TCR derives from an adult in good health. Material: peripheral blood, obtained on day 0 of AZD1222 vaccination. The bases read TGTGCCAGCAGTGACGGTTACCCGGCCGGGGAGCTGTTTTTT. Its translation reads: CASSDGYPAGELFF.